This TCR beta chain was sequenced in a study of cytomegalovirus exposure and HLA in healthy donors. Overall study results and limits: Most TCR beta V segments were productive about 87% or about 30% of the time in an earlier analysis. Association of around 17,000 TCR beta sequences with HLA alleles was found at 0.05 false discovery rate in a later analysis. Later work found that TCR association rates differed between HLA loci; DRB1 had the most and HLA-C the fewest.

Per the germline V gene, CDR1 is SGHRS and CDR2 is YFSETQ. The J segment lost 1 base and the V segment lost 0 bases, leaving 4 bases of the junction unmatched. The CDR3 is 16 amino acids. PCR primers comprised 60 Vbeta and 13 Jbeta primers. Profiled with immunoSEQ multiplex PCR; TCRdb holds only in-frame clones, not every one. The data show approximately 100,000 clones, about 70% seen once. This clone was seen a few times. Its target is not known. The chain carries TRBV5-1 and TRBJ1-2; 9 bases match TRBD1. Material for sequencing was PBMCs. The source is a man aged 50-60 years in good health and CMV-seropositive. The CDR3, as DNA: TGCGCCAGCAGCTTGGACGGACAGGGGTATAACTATGGCTACACCTTC. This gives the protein CASSLDGQGYNYGYTF.